The rows below give T cell receptor beta chains drawn from one sample of a study of shared clonotypes between healthy human individuals. TCRdb's table, derived via immunoSEQ multiplex PCR, lists solely in-frame clones and lacks some. The table includes about 2 million clones, about 95% detected once. Sequencing used naive CD4+ T cells sorted from blood. The receptors shown here come from a man younger than 35 in good health. The CDR3 runs from the conserved cysteine through the conserved F or W. The D gene is left open where the match is weak. Expanded clones are given a class, and other clones once, few, many or no size at all.

d_call clone_size j_call v_call cdr3_aa cdr3_nt
- - TRBJ1-4 TRBV29-1 CSVITGIHNEKLFF TGCAGCGTCATCACAGGGATCCATAATGAAAAACTGTTTTTT
TRBD1 - TRBJ1-1 TRBV28 CASRAGGTGYGTEAFF TGTGCCAGCAGGGCAGGGGGAACGGGCTATGGCACTGAAGCTTTCTTT
- - TRBJ2-7 TRBV18 CASSPLKNRDSYEQYF TGTGCCAGCTCACCCTTAAAGAACAGGGACTCCTACGAGCAGTACTTC
- - TRBJ1-6 TRBV5-6 CASSSYNSPLHF TGTGCCAGCAGCTCTTATAATTCACCCCTCCACTTT
- - TRBJ1-5 TRBV28 CASSLPGHSNQPQHF TGTGCCAGCAGTTTGCCAGGGCATAGCAATCAGCCCCAGCATTTT
- - TRBJ1-1 TRBV7-2 CASSPFSEAFF TGTGCCAGCAGCCCCTTTTCTGAAGCTTTCTTT
- - TRBJ2-7 TRBV2 CASSEALAAPHEQYF TGTGCCAGCAGTGAAGCGCTTGCGGCCCCCCACGAGCAGTACTTC
TRBD1 once TRBJ2-7 TRBV5-6 CASSWTPGQGDEQYF TGTGCCAGCAGCTGGACTCCGGGACAGGGCGACGAGCAGTACTTC
- - TRBJ2-7 TRBV7-9 CASSSMGTGNYEQYF TGTGCCAGCAGCTCCATGGGGACTGGGAACTACGAGCAGTACTTC
- - TRBJ1-2 TRBV2 CASSLGGADGYTF TGTGCCAGCAGCCTGGGGGGGGCTGACGGCTACACCTTC
- once TRBJ1-1 TRBV5-1 CASSLWAVGTGTEAFF TGCGCCAGCAGCTTGTGGGCAGTGGGAACGGGAACTGAAGCTTTCTTT
- - TRBJ2-1 TRBV19 CASSIIPGALGNEQFF TGTGCCAGTAGTATAATCCCCGGGGCTCTCGGCAATGAGCAGTTCTTC
- - TRBJ1-1 TRBV12-5 CASGPDTQNTEAFF TGTGCTAGTGGTCCGGACACCCAGAACACTGAAGCTTTCTTT
TRBD1 - TRBJ2-7 TRBV14 CASSPYPGQGSYEQYF TGTGCCAGCAGCCCATATCCGGGACAGGGAAGTTACGAGCAGTACTTC
- - TRBJ1-2 TRBV12-2 CASRLTPREVPYGYTF TGTGCAAGTCGGCTTACCCCCCGAGAAGTCCCCTATGGCTACACCTTC
- - TRBJ1-5 TRBV7-2 CASSLREDQPQHF TGTGCCAGCAGCTTAAGGGAGGATCAGCCCCAGCATTTT
TRBD1 - TRBJ1-2 TRBV19 CASSMLTQGVYGYTF TGTGCCAGTAGTATGCTCACCCAGGGGGTCTATGGCTACACCTTC